The clone carrying this T cell receptor (beta chain) appeared once. This sample was included in a study of PD-L1 blockade in urothelial cancer. The CDR3 sequence is 16 residues long. Germline V gene sequence: CDR1 KGHSH, CDR2 LQKENI. Unmatched junction bases numbered 5, after V lost 4 bases and J lost 2 bases. Profiling relied on immunoSEQ multiplex PCR, and the TCRdb table lists in-frame clones only, not all of them. The sample holds 35,000 to 40,000 clones, approximately 40% seen once. This specimen was tumor tissue, taken before atezolizumab (anti-PD-L1) treatment. The receptor was isolated from a man in his sixties with urothelial cancer. V is TRBV18 and J is TRBJ2-3; 11 bases line up with TRBD2. The CDR3 nucleotides are TGTGCCAGCTCACTCAGGACTAGCGGGCTCACAGATACGCAGTATTTT. Its translation is CASSLRTSGLTDTQYF.